A selection of T cell receptor beta chains follows, all from one sample in a study of T cell changes during pregnancy in multiple sclerosis. The protocol was immunoSEQ multiplex PCR, while the TCRdb copy is restricted to in-frame clones and leaves out a portion. The table shows around 36,000 clones, with 85% to 95% occurring only once. This material consisted of peripheral blood, taken before pregnancy. These receptors originate from a female donor with multiple sclerosis, enrolled in a pregnancy study. Both conserved end residues are part of each CDR3. Each record gives: V gene, D gene, clone size, J gene, CDR3 DNA, CDR3 protein. A D gene is named only where the DNA matches it firmly. Rows give clone size only sometimes, using once, few, many, or a class for an expanded clone.

TRBV7-9	.	once	TRBJ2-2	TGTGCCAGCTTCCCGGGTTACACCGGGGAGCTGTTTTTT	CASFPGYTGELFF
TRBV9	.	.	TRBJ2-7	TGTGCCAGCAGCGTAGAGGAGGGAAGCTCCTACGAGCAGTACTTC	CASSVEEGSSYEQYF
TRBV4-1	TRBD1	.	TRBJ1-5	TGCGCCAGCAGCCAAGATACAGGGGCGGGTCAGCCCCAGCATTTT	CASSQDTGAGQPQHF
TRBV6-5	.	.	TRBJ2-7	TGTGCCAGCAGTTACCTACAGGGCGAGCAGTACTTC	CASSYLQGEQYF
TRBV19	TRBD2	.	TRBJ2-5	TGTGCCAGTAGTCAGCGGGGGGAGAGAGAGACCCAGTACTTC	CASSQRGERETQYF
TRBV5-1	TRBD2	.	TRBJ2-1	TGCGCCAGCAGCTCAGGGACTAGCGGGAGCTCCTACAATGAGCAGTTCTTC	CASSSGTSGSSYNEQFF
TRBV7-9	TRBD1	.	TRBJ2-3	TGTGCCAGCAGCTTAGAAGGACAGGGAAGCACAGATACGCAGTATTTT	CASSLEGQGSTDTQYF
TRBV10-3	TRBD2	.	TRBJ2-3	TGTGCCATCAGTGAGGCCCCCGGACTAGCGGGAGTCAGAGATACGCAGTATTTT	CAISEAPGLAGVRDTQYF
TRBV6-5	TRBD1	.	TRBJ1-5	TGTGCCAGCAGTTACTCGACAGGGGGCAATCAGCCCCAGCATTTT	CASSYSTGGNQPQHF
TRBV6-1	TRBD1	.	TRBJ2-3	TGTGCCAGCAGTGTGGGACAGCACACAGATACGCAGTATTTT	CASSVGQHTDTQYF
TRBV11-2	.	.	TRBJ1-4	TGTGCCAGCAGCGAAAGGCGGGGATCAAAACTGTTTTTT	CASSERRGSKLFF
TRBV6-1	.	.	TRBJ2-2	TGTGCCAGTACAGTTACATTAAACACCGGGGAGCTGTTTTTT	CASTVTLNTGELFF
TRBV18	.	.	TRBJ1-4	TGTGCCAGCTCACCACCGGTGGGTGAGGGACTGTTTTTT	CASSPPVGEGLFF
TRBV29-1	TRBD2	.	TRBJ2-7	TGCAGCGTTGCCTTCAGCGGGGGGCGGTACGAGCAGTACTTC	CSVAFSGGRYEQYF
TRBV6-5	TRBD1	.	TRBJ1-2	TGTGCCACCTCGACAGGGGCCAACTATGGCTACACCTTC	CATSTGANYGYTF
TRBV4-1	TRBD1	.	TRBJ2-7	TGCGCCAGCAGCGGACGGGACAGGGGCCACGAGCAGTACTTC	CASSGRDRGHEQYF
TRBV28	.	once	TRBJ2-5	TGTGCCAGCAGTTTAAGGCGGGCGTCGAGTGGAGAGACCCAGTACTTC	CASSLRRASSGETQYF
TRBV7-2	TRBD1	.	TRBJ2-2	TGTGCCAGCAGCCCCGGGACAGGGAACACCGGGGAGCTGTTTTTT	CASSPGTGNTGELFF
TRBV5-1	.	.	TRBJ2-3	TGCGCCAGCAGCCCCCAGGGTGGTACAGATACGCAGTATTTT	CASSPQGGTDTQYF
TRBV30	TRBD1	.	TRBJ1-1	TGTGCCTGGACAGGGGGCTGGTCTGAAGCTTTCTTT	CAWTGGWSEAFF
TRBV25-1	.	.	TRBJ1-4	TGTGCCAGCAGTGAAGGGGGACTCACCGGAAGAGAAAAACTGTTTTTT	CASSEGGLTGREKLFF
TRBV5-1	TRBD2	.	TRBJ2-2	TGCGCCAGCAGCGGGGGACTAGCGGGGGAAAACACCGGGGAGCTGTTTTTT	CASSGGLAGENTGELFF
TRBV7-2	.	.	TRBJ2-2	TGTGCCAGCAGCTTAGGCGCTTGGGAGAAAGCGAACACCGGGGAGCTGTTTTTT	CASSLGAWEKANTGELFF
TRBV5-1	TRBD1	.	TRBJ1-2	TGCGCCAGCAGCTTCGGACAGGGGGCGCGAGATGGCTACACCTTC	CASSFGQGARDGYTF
TRBV2	TRBD2	once	TRBJ2-7	TGTGCCAGCAGTGAAGGACTAGCGGGAATTTACGAGCAGTACTTC	CASSEGLAGIYEQYF
TRBV19	.	once	TRBJ2-7	TGTGCCAGTAGTATATTGGGAGAAGAGCAGTACTTC	CASSILGEEQYF
TRBV7-8	TRBD1	.	TRBJ1-4	TGTGCCAGCAGCCCAGACCCGGGACAGAATGAAAAACTGTTTTTT	CASSPDPGQNEKLFF
TRBV13	.	once	TRBJ1-1	TGTGCCAGCAGCTTTGACAGACACACTGAAGCTTTCTTT	CASSFDRHTEAFF
TRBV4-2	TRBD2	once	TRBJ2-1	TGTGCCAGCAGCCGCGTACTAGCGGGAGCTTATATTGAGCAGTTCTTC	CASSRVLAGAYIEQFF
TRBV7-2	.	.	TRBJ1-1	TGTGCCAGCAGCTCCCGGGGAGGGGGTAGCACTGAAGCTTTCTTT	CASSSRGGGSTEAFF
TRBV28	TRBD1	.	TRBJ2-5	TGTGCCAGCAGCCCCGATTTTGAGGGGGCCGGCGAGACCCAGTACTTC	CASSPDFEGAGETQYF
TRBV7-6	TRBD2	once	TRBJ2-1	TGTGCCAGCAGCTTATACCCCGGCGGGAGTAACTACAATGAGCAGTTCTTC	CASSLYPGGSNYNEQFF
TRBV10-3	.	.	TRBJ2-1	TGTGCCATCAGAGAAGTACGGGAGATAGGTGAGCAGTTCTTC	CAIREVREIGEQFF
TRBV6-5	.	.	TRBJ1-2	TGTGCCAGCTATGAGAAGAATAACGGCTACACCTTC	CASYEKNNGYTF
TRBV2	TRBD2	.	TRBJ2-7	TGTGCCATTCTAGCGGGCGGGCCCTCCTACGAGCAGTACTTC	CAILAGGPSYEQYF
TRBV29-1	TRBD2	.	TRBJ2-5	TGCAGCGTTGATGGTGGGGGGGGACTAGCGGGAGTTCCTGAGACCCAGTACTTC	CSVDGGGGLAGVPETQYF
TRBV6-6	.	.	TRBJ1-4	TGTGCCAGCAGTTACGGCGGGGAGGGGAATGAAAAACTGTTTTTT	CASSYGGEGNEKLFF
TRBV29-1	TRBD2	.	TRBJ2-1	TGCAGCCTTCTACCGGGACTAGCGGGTCAGAGCTCCTACAATGAGCAGTTCTTC	CSLLPGLAGQSSYNEQFF
TRBV30	TRBD2	.	TRBJ2-7	TGTGCCTGGAGTGTACATGGCGGGGGTGATGAGCAGTACTTC	CAWSVHGGGDEQYF
TRBV7-2	TRBD1	once	TRBJ2-5	TGTGCCAGCAGCCCAGGCAGGGGGCAGACCCAGTACTTC	CASSPGRGQTQYF
TRBV18	.	.	TRBJ1-2	TGTGCCAGCTCACCGCACGCGGGGCCTTCTGACACCTTC	CASSPHAGPSDTF
TRBV5-4	TRBD2	.	TRBJ2-1	TGTGCCAGCAGCGCAGGGAGCGGGAGCTTTGGCAATGAGCAGTTCTTC	CASSAGSGSFGNEQFF
TRBV6-4	TRBD1	.	TRBJ1-2	TGTGCCAGCAGCCCCACAGGGGACTATGGCTACACCTTC	CASSPTGDYGYTF
TRBV18	.	.	TRBJ1-1	TGTGCCAGCTCACAAGAGGGTAGCACTGAAGCTTTCTTT	CASSQEGSTEAFF
TRBV5-1	TRBD2	.	TRBJ2-3	TGCGCCAGCAGCTTGTGGGGCGGGAGGTCGGGAGATACGCAGTATTTT	CASSLWGGRSGDTQYF
TRBV27	TRBD1	.	TRBJ2-6	TGTGCCAGCAGTTTATTGGTCGGGACAGGAGCCAACGTCCTGACTTTC	CASSLLVGTGANVLTF
TRBV6-1	.	.	TRBJ1-4	TGTGCCAGCAGTGTCGGTCAGGGGCAAGAAAAACTGTTTTTT	CASSVGQGQEKLFF
TRBV5-5	TRBD1	.	TRBJ2-7	TGTGCCAGCAGCTTGTTCCCGGGACAGGGGGCGAGGGAGCAGTACTTC	CASSLFPGQGAREQYF